This T cell receptor beta chain was obtained from a study of blood T cell repertoires in COVID-19. On the study more broadly: Sources were T cells, B-cell-depleted T cells, or PBMCs; the material itself was cDNA or gDNA.

In germline, CDR1 is MNHEY, CDR2 SVGAGI. V dropped 5 bases and J dropped 14 bases, with 15 bases sitting between them. This CDR3 region has 11 residues. Original processing methods: Counts of nucleated cells, estimated from reference gene primer amplification, were obtained. The table came from immunoSEQ multiplex PCR; TCRdb's copy has only in-frame clones and leaves some out. V and J calls and clone size are those listed in that table; D and trimming were worked out from the DNA. The table has roughly 190,000 clones, 87% seen once. The origin of this receptor is a man aged 60-69 years with active or convalescent COVID-19. Sample: peripheral blood. The rearrangement joins TRBV6-5 to TRBJ1-2; D may be TRBD1 (6 bases). CDR3: CASSKQGSRTF. In DNA, the CDR3 is TGTGCCAGCAGTAAACAGGGAAGTCGGACCTTC.